The clone carrying this T cell receptor (beta chain) was found once. Trimming at V came to 0 bases and at J to 3 bases, leaving 9 bases not matched to a gene. The length of the CDR3 is 17 residues. The germline gives CDR1 KGHSH, CDR2 LQKENI. Some clones are missing from TCRdb's copy, which holds only in-frame ones; the method was immunoSEQ multiplex PCR. This sample yields about 87,000 clones, of which around 95% are seen a single time; around 1.4% belongs to the top ten. This entry comes from a study of T cell changes during pregnancy in multiple sclerosis. Sample: peripheral blood, taken in the third trimester of pregnancy. V and J are TRBV18 and TRBJ1-2; 8 bases fit TRBD1. The sequence was collected from a female donor in good health, enrolled as a control in a pregnancy study. CDR3 nucleotide sequence: TGTGCCAGCTCACCACCCAGGGGGCGTGACGAGGACTATGGCTACACCTTC. The encoded protein is CASSPPRGRDEDYGYTF.